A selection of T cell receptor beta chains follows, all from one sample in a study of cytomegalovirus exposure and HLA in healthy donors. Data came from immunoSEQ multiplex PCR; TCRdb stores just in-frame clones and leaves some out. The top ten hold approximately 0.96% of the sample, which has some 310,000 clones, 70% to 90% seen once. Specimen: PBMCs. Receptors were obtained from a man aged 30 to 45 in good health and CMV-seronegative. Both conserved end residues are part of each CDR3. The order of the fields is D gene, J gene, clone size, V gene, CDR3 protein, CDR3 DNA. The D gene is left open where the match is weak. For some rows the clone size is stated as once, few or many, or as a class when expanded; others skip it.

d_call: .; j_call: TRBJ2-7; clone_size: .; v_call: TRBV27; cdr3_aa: CASRMHGTYEQYF; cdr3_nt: TGTGCCAGCAGGATGCACGGGACCTACGAGCAGTACTTC
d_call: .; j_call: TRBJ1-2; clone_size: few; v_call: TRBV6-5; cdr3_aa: CASRGGGNLYGYTF; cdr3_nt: TGTGCCAGCAGGGGGGGAGGGAATCTCTATGGCTACACCTTC
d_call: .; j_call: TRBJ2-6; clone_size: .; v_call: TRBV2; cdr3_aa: CASSERGYGPNSGANVLTF; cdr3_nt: TGTGCCAGCAGCGAAAGAGGGTACGGGCCCAACTCTGGGGCCAACGTCCTGACTTTC
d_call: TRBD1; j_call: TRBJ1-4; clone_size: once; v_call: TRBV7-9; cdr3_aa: CASSETGGSEKLFF; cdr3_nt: TGTGCCAGCAGCGAGACAGGGGGCTCTGAAAAACTGTTTTTT
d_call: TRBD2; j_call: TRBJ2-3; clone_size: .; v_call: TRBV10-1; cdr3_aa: CASSEGLAGADTQYF; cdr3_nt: TGCGCCAGCAGTGAGGGGCTAGCGGGCGCAGATACGCAGTATTTT
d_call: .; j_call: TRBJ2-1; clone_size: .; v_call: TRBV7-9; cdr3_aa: CASRSPMTGTGHNEQFF; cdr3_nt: TGTGCCAGCAGATCGCCTATGACCGGGACTGGACACAATGAGCAGTTCTTC
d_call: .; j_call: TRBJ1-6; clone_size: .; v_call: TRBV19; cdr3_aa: CASRDFGVLSPLHF; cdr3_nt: TGTGCCAGTAGGGACTTCGGGGTTCTTTCACCCCTCCACTTT
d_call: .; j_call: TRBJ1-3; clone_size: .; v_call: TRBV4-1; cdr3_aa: CASSQVDTPGNTIYF; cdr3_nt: TGCGCCAGCAGCCAAGTGGACACCCCTGGAAACACCATATATTTT
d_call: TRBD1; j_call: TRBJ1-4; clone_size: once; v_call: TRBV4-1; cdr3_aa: CASSQVLTGWSDGEKLFF; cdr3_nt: TGCGCCAGCAGCCAAGTATTGACAGGGTGGTCTGACGGTGAAAAACTGTTTTTT
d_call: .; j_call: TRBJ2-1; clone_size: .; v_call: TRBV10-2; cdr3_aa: CASSKPGPSSYNEQFF; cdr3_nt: TGCGCCAGCAGTAAACCGGGTCCCAGCTCCTACAATGAGCAGTTCTTC
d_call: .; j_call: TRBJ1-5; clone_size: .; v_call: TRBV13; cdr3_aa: CASSLGLGQPQHF; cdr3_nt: TGTGCCAGCAGCTTAGGCCTAGGTCAGCCCCAGCATTTT
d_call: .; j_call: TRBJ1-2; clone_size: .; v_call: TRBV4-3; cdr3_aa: CASSQVLGAEGAGYGYTF; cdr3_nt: TGCGCCAGCAGCCAAGTCCTGGGGGCGGAAGGGGCGGGCTATGGCTACACCTTC
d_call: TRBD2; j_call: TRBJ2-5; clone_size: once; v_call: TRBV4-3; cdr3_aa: CASSQGGGGETQYF; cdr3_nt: TGCGCCAGCAGCCAAGGTGGCGGGGGGGAGACCCAGTACTTC
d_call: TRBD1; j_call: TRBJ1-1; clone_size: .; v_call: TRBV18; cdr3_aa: CASSPRTGEAEAFF; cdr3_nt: TGTGCCAGCTCACCAAGGACAGGGGAGGCTGAAGCTTTCTTT
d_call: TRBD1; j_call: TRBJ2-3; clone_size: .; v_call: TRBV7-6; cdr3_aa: CASSPRTGTDTQYF; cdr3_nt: TGTGCCAGCAGCCCTCGGACAGGAACAGATACGCAGTATTTT
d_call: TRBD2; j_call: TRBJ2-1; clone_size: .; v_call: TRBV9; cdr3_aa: CASSVDSGNYNEQFF; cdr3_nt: TGTGCCAGCAGCGTAGACAGCGGGAACTACAATGAGCAGTTCTTC
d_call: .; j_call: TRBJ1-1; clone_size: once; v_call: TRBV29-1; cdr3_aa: CSALQGVMNTEAFF; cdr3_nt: TGCAGCGCACTACAGGGAGTAATGAACACTGAAGCTTTCTTT
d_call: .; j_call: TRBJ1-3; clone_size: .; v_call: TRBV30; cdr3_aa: CAWSDGAGNTIYF; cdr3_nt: TGTGCCTGGAGTGACGGGGCTGGAAACACCATATATTTT
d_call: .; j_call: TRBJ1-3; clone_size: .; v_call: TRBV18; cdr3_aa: CASSPDSRSGNTIYF; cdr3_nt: TGTGCCAGCTCACCGGACAGTCGCTCTGGAAACACCATATATTTT
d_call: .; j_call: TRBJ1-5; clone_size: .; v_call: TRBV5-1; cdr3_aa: CASSPTGPGQKKHF; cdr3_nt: TGCGCCAGCAGCCCGACTGGGCCAGGGCAAAAAAAGCATTTT
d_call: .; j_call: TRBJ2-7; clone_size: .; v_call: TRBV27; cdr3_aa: CASSWGRVSSYEQYF; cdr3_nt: TGTGCCAGCAGCTGGGGGCGGGTCAGCTCCTACGAGCAGTACTTC
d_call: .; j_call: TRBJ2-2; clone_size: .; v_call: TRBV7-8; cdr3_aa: CASSPSRVPGELFF; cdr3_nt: TGTGCCAGCAGCCCGTCCAGGGTGCCCGGGGAGCTGTTTTTT
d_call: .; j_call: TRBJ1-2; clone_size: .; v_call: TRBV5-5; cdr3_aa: CASSLDSPYGYTF; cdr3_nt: TGTGCCAGCAGCCTGGACAGTCCCTATGGCTACACCTTC
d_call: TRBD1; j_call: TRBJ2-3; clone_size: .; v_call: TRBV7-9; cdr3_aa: CASSSQTGGGTDTQYF; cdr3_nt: TGTGCCAGCAGCTCCCAGACAGGGGGGGGCACAGATACGCAGTATTTT
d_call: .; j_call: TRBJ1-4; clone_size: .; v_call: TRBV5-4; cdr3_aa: CASSQAATNEKLFF; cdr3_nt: TGTGCCAGCAGCCAGGCCGCAACTAATGAAAAACTGTTTTTT
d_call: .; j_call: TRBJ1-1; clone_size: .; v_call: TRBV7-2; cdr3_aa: CASSSQGWDTEAFF; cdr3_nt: TGTGCCAGCAGCTCTCAGGGGTGGGACACTGAAGCTTTCTTT
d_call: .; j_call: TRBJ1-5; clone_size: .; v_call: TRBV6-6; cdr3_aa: CASTGVNQPQHF; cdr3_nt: TGTGCCAGCACAGGGGTTAATCAGCCCCAGCATTTT
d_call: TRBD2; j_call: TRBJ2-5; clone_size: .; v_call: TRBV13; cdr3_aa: CASSLGTSAGLETQYF; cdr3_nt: TGTGCCAGCAGCTTAGGGACTAGCGCGGGCTTAGAGACCCAGTACTTC
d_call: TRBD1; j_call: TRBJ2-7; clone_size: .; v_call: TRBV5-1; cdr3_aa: CASSSGPGQGRGEQYF; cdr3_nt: TGCGCCAGCAGCTCGGGACCGGGACAGGGTAGAGGGGAGCAGTACTTC
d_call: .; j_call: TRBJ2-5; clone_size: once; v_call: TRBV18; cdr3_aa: CASSPTGGYQETQYF; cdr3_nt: TGTGCCAGCTCACCGACTGGGGGGTACCAAGAGACCCAGTACTTC
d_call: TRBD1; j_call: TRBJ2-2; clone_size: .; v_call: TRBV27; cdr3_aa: CASSSYPPGQGYTGELFF; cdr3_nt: TGTGCCAGCAGTTCCTACCCCCCGGGACAGGGTTACACCGGGGAGCTGTTTTTT
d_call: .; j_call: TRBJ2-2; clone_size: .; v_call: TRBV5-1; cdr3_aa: CASSRQSQTANTGELFF; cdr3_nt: TGCGCCAGCAGCCGACAGAGCCAAACCGCGAACACCGGGGAGCTGTTTTTT
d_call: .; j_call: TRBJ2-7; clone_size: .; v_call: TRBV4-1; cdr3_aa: CASSASSQGSYEQYF; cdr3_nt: TGCGCCAGCAGCGCATCTTCCCAGGGTTCCTACGAGCAGTACTTC
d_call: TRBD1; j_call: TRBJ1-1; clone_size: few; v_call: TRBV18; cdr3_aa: CASSLRTGNTEAFF; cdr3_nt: TGTGCCAGCTCACTTCGGACAGGTAACACTGAAGCTTTCTTT
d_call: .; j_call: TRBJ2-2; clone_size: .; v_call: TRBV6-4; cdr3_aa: CASSRQSNTGELFF; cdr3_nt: TGTGCCAGCAGCCGACAGAGTAACACCGGGGAGCTGTTTTTT
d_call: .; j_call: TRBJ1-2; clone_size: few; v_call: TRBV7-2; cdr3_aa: CASSDWTDNYGYTF; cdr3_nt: TGTGCCAGCAGCGATTGGACAGATAACTATGGCTACACCTTC
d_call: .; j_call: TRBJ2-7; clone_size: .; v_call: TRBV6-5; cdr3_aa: CASRAVSYEQYF; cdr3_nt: TGTGCCAGCAGGGCTGTGTCATACGAGCAGTACTTC
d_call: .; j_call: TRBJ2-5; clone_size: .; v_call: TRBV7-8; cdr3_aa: CASSLGAGEETQYF; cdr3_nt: TGTGCCAGCAGCTTAGGGGCAGGGGAAGAGACCCAGTACTTC
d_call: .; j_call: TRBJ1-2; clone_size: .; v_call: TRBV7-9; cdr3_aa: CASSLIAQSYGYTF; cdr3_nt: TGTGCCAGCAGCTTAATAGCGCAGAGCTATGGCTACACCTTC
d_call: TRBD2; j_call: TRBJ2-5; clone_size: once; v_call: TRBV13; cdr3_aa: CASSLQRGGDETQYF; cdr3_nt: TGTGCCAGCAGCCTCCAGCGGGGGGGCGATGAGACCCAGTACTTC
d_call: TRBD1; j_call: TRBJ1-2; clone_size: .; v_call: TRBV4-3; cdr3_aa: CASSQDRDSANYGYTF; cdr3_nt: TGCGCCAGCAGCCAAGACCGGGACAGCGCTAACTATGGCTACACCTTC
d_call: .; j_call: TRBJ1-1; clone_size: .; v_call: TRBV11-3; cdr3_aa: CASSTRSDGQNTEAFF; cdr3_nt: TGTGCCAGCAGCACTAGATCGGACGGGCAGAACACTGAAGCTTTCTTT
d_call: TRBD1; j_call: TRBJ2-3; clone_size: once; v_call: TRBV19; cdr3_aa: CASSIDRTGPPYF; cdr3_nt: TGTGCCAGTAGTATAGATCGGACAGGGCCCCCGTATTTT
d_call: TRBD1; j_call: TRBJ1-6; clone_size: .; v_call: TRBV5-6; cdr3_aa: CASSHTGEVGNSPLHF; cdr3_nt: TGTGCCAGCAGCCATACAGGGGAGGTTGGCAATTCACCCCTCCACTTT
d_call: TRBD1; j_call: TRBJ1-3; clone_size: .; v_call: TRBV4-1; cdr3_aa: CASRGGTGEFGGNTIYF; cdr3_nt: TGCGCCAGCCGGGGGGGGACAGGGGAATTTGGTGGAAACACCATATATTTT
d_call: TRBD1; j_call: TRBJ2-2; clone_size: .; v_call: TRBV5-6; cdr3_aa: CASSLVRGQGNTGELFF; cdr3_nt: TGTGCCAGCAGCTTAGTGAGGGGACAGGGAAACACCGGGGAGCTGTTTTTT